Below, 21 T cell receptor beta chains from the same sample are listed, as sequenced in a study of blood T cell repertoires in COVID-19. Assay used: immunoSEQ multiplex PCR; TCRdb lists only in-frame clones, some missing. The sample has around 250,000 clones; around nine tenths are singletons. Sequencing was done on a sample of peripheral blood. The receptors originated from a man aged 35-49 years with active or convalescent COVID-19.

The rearrangement uses TRBV24-1 and TRBJ2-5; 8 nucleotides line up with TRBD2. V lost 1 base and J lost 9; bases outside the gene matches: 0. CDR1 and CDR2 from the germline V gene are KGHDR and SFDVKD. The CDR3 has 12 amino acids. DNA for the CDR3: TGTGCCACCAGTGATTTCGGGGGGGCCCAGTACTTC. It encodes CATSDFGGAQYF.

The rearrangement links TRBV5-8 to TRBJ1-1, with no clear D. The ends were cut back, 2 bases at V and 1 base at J, with 6 bases in the middle. This CDR3 has 13 amino acids. Germline V lookup: CDR1 SGHTS, CDR2 YDEGEE. The CDR3 region is CASSFGRNTEAFF. In nucleotides, the CDR3 is TGTGCCAGCAGCTTTGGGCGGAACACTGAAGCTTTCTTT. Full variable domain (missing parts from reference TRBV5-8 and TRBJ1-1): EAGVTQSPTHLIKTRGQQATLRCSPISGHTSVYWYQQALGLGLQFLLWYDEGEERNRGNFPPRFSGRQFPNYSSELNVNALELEDSALYLCASSFGRNTEAFFGQGTRLTVV.

CDR3 loop: CASSPSGNEQFF. Written as DNA, the CDR3 is TGCGCCAGCAGCCCTAGCGGCAATGAGCAGTTCTTC. The chain recombines TRBV5-1 with TRBJ2-1; 7 bases agree with TRBD2. This CDR3 has 12 amino acids. J gave up 6 bases and V 4 bases, and 1 base lay outside the gene matches. The germline CDR1 and CDR2 sequences are SGHRS and YFSETQ.

The rearrangement uses TRBV20-1 and TRBJ2-3; 8 bases are a match to TRBD2. The germline V gene has CDR1 DFQATT and CDR2 SNEGSKA (reference sequence). Germline trimming cut 3 bases from V and 2 bases from J; bases unmatched to any gene: 10. The CDR3 extends over 16 amino acids. The CDR3 reads CSASRVGRATTDTQYF. The CDR3 DNA reads TGCAGTGCTAGTCGTGTCGGGAGGGCCACCACAGATACGCAGTATTTT.

V is TRBV4-2 and J is TRBJ1-1; D unresolved. The CDR3 sequence is 11 residues long. With 0 bases removed from V and 10 bases from J, the gap between germline ends came to 6 bases. Germline CDR1 reads LGHNA; CDR2 reads YNFKEQ. CDR3 DNA: TGTGCCAGCAGCCAAGAAGGCGGAGCTTTCTTT. This translates into CASSQEGGAFF.

V and J are TRBV2 and TRBJ2-7; D remains unclear. This CDR3 has 10 residues. Germline V CDR1 and CDR2: SNHLY, FYNNEI. The V end lost 6 bases, the J end lost 2 bases, and 2 bases lay between the germline ends. The CDR3 here is CASSAYEQYF. CDR3 nucleotides: TGTGCCAGCAGCGCCTACGAGCAGTACTTC.

J is TRBJ2-3 and V is TRBV7-9; 8 bases are a match to TRBD2. The CDR3 runs to 15 residues. Trimming removed 2 bases from V and 1 base from J; junction bases left unmatched: 2. Germline V CDR1 and CDR2: SEHNR, FQNEAQ (reference sequence). This CDR3 reads CASSLTSGGTDTQYF. DNA of the CDR3: TGTGCCAGCAGCTTAACTAGCGGAGGCACAGATACGCAGTATTTT. The variable domain in full, completed from reference TRBV7-9 and TRBJ2-3, reads DTGVSQNPRHKITKRGQNVTFRCDPISEHNRLYWYRQTLGQGPEFLTYFQNEAQLEKSRLLSDRFSAERPKGSFSTLEIQRTEQGDSAMYLCASSLTSGGTDTQYFGPGTRLTVL.

The gene calls are TRBV7-3 and TRBJ2-3; TRBD2 matches at 9 bases. The CDR3 runs to 13 residues. V lost 3 bases to trimming and J lost 5 bases; unmatched junction nucleotides: 0. Germline values: CDR1 SGHTA, CDR2 FQGTGA. The CDR3 is CASSFSGRDTQYF. DNA for the CDR3: TGTGCCAGCAGCTTTAGCGGGAGAGATACGCAGTATTTT.

V is TRBV28 and J is TRBJ2-2; D is possibly TRBD2 (6 bases). The CDR3 runs to 17 residues. Trimming cost V 5 bases and J 2 bases, with 18 bases left between them. Per the germline V gene, CDR1 is MDHEN and CDR2 is SYDVKM. CDR3: CASSSGSGTPNTGELFF. The CDR3, as DNA: TGTGCCAGCAGTAGCGGGTCCGGGACTCCAAACACCGGGGAGCTGTTTTTT. The full variable domain, completed using reference TRBV28 and TRBJ2-2, is DVKVTQSSRYLVKRTGEKVFLECVQDMDHENMFWYRQDPGLGLRLIYFSYDVKMKEKGDIPEGYSVSREKKERFSLILESASTNQTSMYLCASSSGSGTPNTGELFFGEGSRLTVL.

The genes are TRBV9 and TRBJ2-1; 7 nucleotides line up with TRBD2. This CDR3 region has 17 residues. J lost 8 bases, V lost 4 bases, and 18 bases had no gene match. Per germline, CDR1 SGDLS and CDR2 YYNGEE. The CDR3 here is CASSPLGRGGRGYEQFF. DNA for the CDR3: TGTGCCAGCAGCCCCCTCGGGCGGGGCGGGAGAGGCTATGAGCAGTTCTTC.

This clone has just one count. CDR3 region: CAWKVGGADTQYF. The CDR3, as DNA: TGTGCCTGGAAGGTCGGGGGAGCAGATACGCAGTATTTT. This chain uses TRBV30 with TRBJ2-3, with TRBD2 as a possible D gene (6 bases). CDR1 is GTSNPN, CDR2 SVGIG, per germline (reference sequence). The CDR3 sequence is 13 residues long. The V and J ends lost 4 bases and 4 bases respectively, with 12 bases between them.

The chain recombines TRBV2 with TRBJ2-3, with TRBD2 matching 12 bases. CDR3 size: 15 residues. The germline V gene encodes CDR1 SNHLY and CDR2 FYNNEI. Losses at the gene ends were 4 bases for V and 5 bases for J; bases not matched to a gene: 4. In DNA, the CDR3 is TGTGCCAGCAGTGCCACTAGCGGGGGGTTAGATACGCAGTATTTT. Its translation: CASSATSGGLDTQYF.

The V call is TRBV18, the J call TRBJ2-7; D may be TRBD1 (6 bases). Deletions cut 1 base from V and 2 bases from J, with 9 bases between. The germline gives CDR1 KGHSH, CDR2 LQKENI. The CDR3 spans 14 residues. The CDR3 loop reads CASSPQDSTYEQYF. The CDR3 nucleotides read TGTGCCAGCTCACCACAGGACAGCACCTACGAGCAGTACTTC.

The chain has TRBV19 and TRBJ2-3; 7 nucleotides agree with TRBD1. Germline CDR1 LNHDA, CDR2 SQIVND (reference sequence). The CDR3 has 16 amino acids. V lost 6 bases, J lost 1 base, and 10 bases stayed unmatched. Written as DNA, the CDR3 is TGTGCCAGTAGAAAGACCGGAGGACAGGGCACAGATACGCAGTATTTT. Amino acids: CASRKTGGQGTDTQYF.

This chain connects TRBV3-1 (or the pseudogene TRBV3-2) to TRBJ2-3; D possibly corresponds to TRBD1 (6 bases). V shed 0 bases and J shed 10 bases, with 8 bases lying between them. Germline assignment: CDR1 LGHDT and CDR2 YNNKEL (reference sequence). CDR3 length: 12 residues. CDR3 sequence: CASSQDSGAQYF. The CDR3 DNA follows: TGTGCCAGCAGCCAAGATTCAGGGGCGCAGTATTTT.

The genes are TRBV9 and TRBJ1-3, with no clear D. V dropped 0 bases and J dropped 0 bases, with 19 bases sitting between them. The CDR3 loop spans 19 amino acids. CDR1 is SGDLS and CDR2 is YYNGEE in the germline V gene. The CDR3 is CASSVGAWPTRSSGNTIYF. The DNA for the CDR3 is TGTGCCAGCAGCGTAGGTGCATGGCCCACCCGGAGCTCTGGAAACACCATATATTTT.

The chain links TRBV24-1 to TRBJ2-3, with 8 bases identical to TRBD2. CDR1 and CDR2 from the germline V gene are KGHDR and SFDVKD. CDR3 size: 15 residues. V was clipped by 4 bases and J by 1 base; unmatched bases: 3. CDR3 bases: TGTGCCACCAGTGAAACTAGCGGAGGCACAGATACGCAGTATTTT. This encodes CATSETSGGTDTQYF.

The gene calls are TRBV10-3 and TRBJ2-1; 12 nucleotides match TRBD2. The J segment lost 8 bases and the V segment lost 6 bases, leaving 8 bases of the junction unmatched. The germline gives CDR1 ENHRY, CDR2 SYGVKD. This CDR3 has 15 amino acids. The CDR3 DNA follows: TGTGCCATCAGCGCGACTAGCGGGGGACGGGATGAGCAGTTCTTC. It specifies CAISATSGGRDEQFF.

The chain recombines TRBV7-9 with TRBJ2-3; 11 nucleotides align to TRBD2. Germline V lookup: CDR1 SEHNR, CDR2 FQNEAQ (reference sequence). This CDR3 has 17 residues. After removal of 5 bases from V and 6 bases from J, the junction contained 13 bases not matched to a gene. CDR3 nucleotide sequence: TGTGCCAGCAGCCCGTCCTTTAGCGGGAGGGTTGGGGATACGCAGTATTTT. It codes for CASSPSFSGRVGDTQYF.

The count of this clone is one. The chain recombines TRBV2 with TRBJ2-1; tentatively, D is TRBD1 (5 bases). The CDR3 spans 13 residues. Germline V lookup: CDR1 SNHLY, CDR2 FYNNEI. The V and J ends lost 6 bases and 5 bases respectively, with 11 bases between them. CDR3 protein: CASRGAGDNEQFF. DNA for the CDR3: TGTGCCAGCAGAGGGGCAGGCGACAATGAGCAGTTCTTC.

This clone has just one count. The V call is TRBV21-1, the J call TRBJ1-3; the listed D gene, TRBD1, was not tested against the DNA. TRBV21-1 is a pseudogene segment. This CDR3 has 15 amino acids. The CDR3 DNA is TGTGCCAGCAGCAAAGTAAGGGGGTTAGGGGACACCATATATTTT. Its protein is CASSKVRGLGDTIYF.